A single sample gave rise to the 4 T cell receptor beta chains below, sequenced in a study of cytomegalovirus exposure and HLA in healthy donors. PCR primers comprised 60 Vbeta and 13 Jbeta primers. The method was immunoSEQ multiplex PCR; TCRdb's version includes in-frame clones alone and lacks a portion of them. The sample includes around 200,000 clones, approximately 79% of them seen just once. The sequencing input was PBMCs. The receptor set was obtained from a young woman in good health and CMV-seronegative.

The J gene is TRBJ2-1, the V gene TRBV30; weak D call: TRBD1 (6 bases). The germline V gene has CDR1 GTSNPN and CDR2 SVGIG (reference sequence). The CDR3 sequence is 14 residues long. The V end lost 0 bases, the J end lost 6 bases, and 12 bases lay between the germline ends. In nucleotides, the CDR3 is TGTGCCTGGAGTGTATTAGCAGGGGTCAATGAGCAGTTCTTC. Translated: CAWSVLAGVNEQFF.

V and J are TRBV4-2 and TRBJ1-6; 7 bases align to TRBD1. The ends lost 3 bases at V and 9 bases at J; junction bases unmatched: 11. This CDR3 has 16 amino acids. CDR1 LGHNA and CDR2 YNFKEQ come from the germline V gene. CDR3 DNA: TGTGCCAGCAGCCAGGATGAAAACTCAGGGGGTTCACCCCTCCACTTT. Its protein is CASSQDENSGGSPLHF.

The CDR3 nucleotides are TGTGCCAGCAGTTTATTGTGGACGGCGGGGAGCTCCTATAATTCACCCCTCCACTTT. It encodes CASSLLWTAGSSYNSPLHF. This chain uses TRBV27 with TRBJ1-6; D remains ambiguous. Germline-derived CDR1 and CDR2 are MNHEY and SMNVEV (reference sequence). V was cut by 1 base and J by 0 bases, with 16 bases left in between. The CDR3 consists of 19 residues.

The chain combines TRBV27 with TRBJ1-1, with no clear D. The V end was cut by 4 bases, the J end by 0 bases, with 12 bases between. Germline assignment: CDR1 MNHEY and CDR2 SMNVEV (reference sequence). The CDR3 consists of 15 residues. The CDR3 region is CASSSKQIMNTEAFF. In DNA, the CDR3 is TGTGCCAGCAGTTCAAAACAGATAATGAACACTGAAGCTTTCTTT.